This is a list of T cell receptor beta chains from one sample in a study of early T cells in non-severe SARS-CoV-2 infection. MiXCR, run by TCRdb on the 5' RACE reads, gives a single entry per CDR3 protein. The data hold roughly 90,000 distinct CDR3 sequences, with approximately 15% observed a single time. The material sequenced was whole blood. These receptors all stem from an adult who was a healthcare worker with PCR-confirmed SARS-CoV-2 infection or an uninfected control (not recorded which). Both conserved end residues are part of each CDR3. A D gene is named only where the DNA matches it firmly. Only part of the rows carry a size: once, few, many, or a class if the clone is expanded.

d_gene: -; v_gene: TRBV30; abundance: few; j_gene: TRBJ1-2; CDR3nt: TGTGCCTGGAGTGTAGGTCGAATCTATGGCTACACCTTC; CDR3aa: CAWSVGRIYGYTF
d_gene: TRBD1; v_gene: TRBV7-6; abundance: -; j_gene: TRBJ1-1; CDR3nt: TGTGCCAGCAGCATCGGGACAGGGGCCACTGAAGCTTTCTTT; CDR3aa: CASSIGTGATEAFF
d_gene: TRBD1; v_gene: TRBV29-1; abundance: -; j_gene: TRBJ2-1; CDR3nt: TGCAGCGTTGAGGGATCTGGGACAGGCTACAATGAGCAGTTCTTC; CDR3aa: CSVEGSGTGYNEQFF
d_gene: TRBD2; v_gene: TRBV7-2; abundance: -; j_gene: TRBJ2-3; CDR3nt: TGTGCCAGCAGCCCGACGGGACTAGCGTCTTCGGATACGCAGTATTTT; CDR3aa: CASSPTGLASSDTQYF
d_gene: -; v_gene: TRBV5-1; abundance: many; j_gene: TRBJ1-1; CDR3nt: TGCGCCAGCAGCCCAGTTGAGGGACGAGGGAACACTGAAGCTTTCTTT; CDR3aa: CASSPVEGRGNTEAFF
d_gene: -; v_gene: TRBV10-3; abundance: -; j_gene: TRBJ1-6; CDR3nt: TGTGCCATCAGTCCAGATAGCTCCTATAATTCACCCCTCCACTTT; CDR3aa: CAISPDSSYNSPLHF
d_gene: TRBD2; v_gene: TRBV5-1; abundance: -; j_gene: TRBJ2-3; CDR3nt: TGCGCCAGCAGCTTGGGTCAAGCGGGGATGGGCACAGATACGCAGTATTTT; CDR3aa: CASSLGQAGMGTDTQYF
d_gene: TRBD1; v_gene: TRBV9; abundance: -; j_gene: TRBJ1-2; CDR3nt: TGTGCCAGCAGCGTCGCGCCCGGGACAGTTGATGGCTACACCTTC; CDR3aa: CASSVAPGTVDGYTF
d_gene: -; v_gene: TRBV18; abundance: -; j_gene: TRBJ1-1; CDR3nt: TGTGCCAGCTCACCACCGAACGGGAACACTGAAGCTTTCTTT; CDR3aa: CASSPPNGNTEAFF
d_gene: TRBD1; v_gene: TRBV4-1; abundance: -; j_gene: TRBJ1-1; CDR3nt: TGCGCCAGCAGCCAGCGGGGACAGGGGATCGCTGAAGCTTTCTTT; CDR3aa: CASSQRGQGIAEAFF
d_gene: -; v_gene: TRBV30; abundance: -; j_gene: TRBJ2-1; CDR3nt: TGTGCCTGGAGTGTACATGAGCAGTTCTTC; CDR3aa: CAWSVHEQFF
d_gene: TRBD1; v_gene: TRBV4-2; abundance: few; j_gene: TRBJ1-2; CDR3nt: TGTGCCAGCAGCCAAGACTTTCGGCGCAGGGGGCCATATGGCTACACCTTC; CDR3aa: CASSQDFRRRGPYGYTF
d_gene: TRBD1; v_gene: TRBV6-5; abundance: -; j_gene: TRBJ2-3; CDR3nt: TGTGCCAGCAGTTACAGGGACAGGGGGCGTGATACGCAGTATTTT; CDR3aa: CASSYRDRGRDTQYF
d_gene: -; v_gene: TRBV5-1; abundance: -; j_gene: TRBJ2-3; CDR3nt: TGCGCCAGCAGCTTGGATGGGGTTCAGGCCACAGATACGCAGTATTTT; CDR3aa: CASSLDGVQATDTQYF
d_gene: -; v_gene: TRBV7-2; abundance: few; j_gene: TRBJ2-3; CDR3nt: TGTGCCAGCAGCTTACGTTTCTCGGGGGGCACAGATACGCAGTATTTT; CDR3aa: CASSLRFSGGTDTQYF
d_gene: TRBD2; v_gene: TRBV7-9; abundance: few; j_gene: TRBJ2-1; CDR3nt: TGTGCCAGCAGCCAAAAGCCGGGACTAGAGGTCAACGAGCAGTTCTTC; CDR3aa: CASSQKPGLEVNEQFF
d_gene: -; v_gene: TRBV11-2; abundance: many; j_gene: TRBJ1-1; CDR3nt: TGTGCCAGCAGCTTAGCCTCTCTTAGGTGGCGACGAGCTTTCTTT; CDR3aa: CASSLASLRWRRAFF
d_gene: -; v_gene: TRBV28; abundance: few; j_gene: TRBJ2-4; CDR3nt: TGTGCCAGCAGAAGTGGGCACCTAGCCAAAAACATTCAGTACTTC; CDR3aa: CASRSGHLAKNIQYF
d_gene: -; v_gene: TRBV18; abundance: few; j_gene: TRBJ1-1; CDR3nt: TGTGCCAGCTCACCTTTGGGCAGTAACACTGAAGCTTTCTTT; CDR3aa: CASSPLGSNTEAFF
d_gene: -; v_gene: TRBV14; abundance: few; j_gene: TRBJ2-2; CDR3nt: TGTGCCAGCAGCCACCGGACACGAAACACCGGGGAGCTGTTTTTT; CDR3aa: CASSHRTRNTGELFF
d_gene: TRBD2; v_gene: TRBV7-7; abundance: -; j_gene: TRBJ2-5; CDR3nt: TGTGCCAGCAGCTCCCAGCGGGGGAACCAAGAGACCCAGTACTTC; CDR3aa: CASSSQRGNQETQYF